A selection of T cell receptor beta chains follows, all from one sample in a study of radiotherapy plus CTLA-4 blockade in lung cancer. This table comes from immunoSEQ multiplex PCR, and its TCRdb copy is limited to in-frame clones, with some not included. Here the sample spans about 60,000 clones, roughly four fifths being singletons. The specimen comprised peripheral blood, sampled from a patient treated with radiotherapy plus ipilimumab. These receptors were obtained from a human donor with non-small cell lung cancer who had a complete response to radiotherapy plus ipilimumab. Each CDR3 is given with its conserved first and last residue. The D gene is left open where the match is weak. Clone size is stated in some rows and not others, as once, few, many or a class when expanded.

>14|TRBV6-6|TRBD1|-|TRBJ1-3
TGTGCCAGCAGGGAACAGGGGACAGGAAACACCATATATTTT
CASREQGTGNTIYF
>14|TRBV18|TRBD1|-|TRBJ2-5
TGTGCCAGCTCACGGGACAGGGGCGGGGAGACCCAGTACTTC
CASSRDRGGETQYF
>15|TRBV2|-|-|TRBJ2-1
TGTGCCAGCAGTAAGACAGGCAGCTCCTACAATGAGCAGTTCTTC
CASSKTGSSYNEQFF
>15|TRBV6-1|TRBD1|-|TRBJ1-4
TGTGCCAGCAGTGACCGGGACAGGGTGAATGAAAAACTGTTTTTT
CASSDRDRVNEKLFF
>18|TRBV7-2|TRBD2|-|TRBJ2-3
TGTGCCAGCAGCTTAAGGCCTGCCGGGGGGGCTGTTTCGGATACGCAGTATTTT
CASSLRPAGGAVSDTQYF
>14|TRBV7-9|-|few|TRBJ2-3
TGTGCCAGCAGCTTGAGGATTAGCACAGATACGCAGTATTTT
CASSLRISTDTQYF
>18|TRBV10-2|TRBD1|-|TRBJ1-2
TGCGCCAGCAGTGATTATTGGGACAGGCCACCGGAGGGCTATGGCTACACCTTC
CASSDYWDRPPEGYGYTF
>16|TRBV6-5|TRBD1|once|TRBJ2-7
TGTGCCAGCAGTTCGGGACAGCGATCCGGATTCTACGAGCAGTACTTC
CASSSGQRSGFYEQYF
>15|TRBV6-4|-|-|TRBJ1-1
TGTGCCAGCAGTAGCCCGCCAGGGCGAATGTATGAAGCTTTCTTT
CASSSPPGRMYEAFF
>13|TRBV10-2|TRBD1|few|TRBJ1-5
TGCGCCAGTAGGGACAGTTTTAATCAGCCCCAGCATTTT
CASRDSFNQPQHF
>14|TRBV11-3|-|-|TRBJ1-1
TGTGCCGGCAGCTTAGGGGGGAGGTACACTGAAGCTTTCTTT
CAGSLGGRYTEAFF